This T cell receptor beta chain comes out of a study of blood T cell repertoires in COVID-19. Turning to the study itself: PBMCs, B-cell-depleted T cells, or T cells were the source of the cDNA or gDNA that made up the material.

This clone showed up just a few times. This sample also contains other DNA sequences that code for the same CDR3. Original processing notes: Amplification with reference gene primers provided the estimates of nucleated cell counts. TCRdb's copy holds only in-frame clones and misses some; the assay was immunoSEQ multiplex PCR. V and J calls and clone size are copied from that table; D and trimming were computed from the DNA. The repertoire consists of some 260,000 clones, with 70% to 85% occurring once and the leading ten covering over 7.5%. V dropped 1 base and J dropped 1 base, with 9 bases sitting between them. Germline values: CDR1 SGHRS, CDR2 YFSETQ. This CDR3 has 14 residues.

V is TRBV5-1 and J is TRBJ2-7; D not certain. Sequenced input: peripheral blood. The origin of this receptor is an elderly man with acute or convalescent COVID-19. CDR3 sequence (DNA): TGCGCCAGCAGCTTGAGTGGAGTTTCCTACGAGCAGTACTTC. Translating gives CASSLSGVSYEQYF.